Listed below are T cell receptor beta chains from one sample, sequenced in a study of T cell responses to AZD1222 COVID-19 vaccine. Produced via immunoSEQ multiplex PCR; TCRdb's table is partial and in-frame only. Found here are about 180,000 clones, less than 90% of them singletons; the top ten hold approximately 1.8%. The input for sequencing was peripheral blood, taken on day 0 of AZD1222 vaccination. Receptors were obtained from an adult in good health. The CDR3 runs from the conserved cysteine through the conserved F or W. D genes are given only for firm matches. Rows give clone size only sometimes, using once, few, many, or a class for an expanded clone.

TRBD1,TRBJ2-5,13,TRBV12-3/TRBV12-4,.,CASNRDSQETQYF,TGTGCCAGCAACAGGGACAGCCAAGAGACCCAGTACTTC
.,TRBJ2-2,15,TRBV6-4,.,CASSGTGLNTGELFF,TGTGCCAGCAGTGGAACAGGCTTGAACACCGGGGAGCTGTTTTTT
TRBD1,TRBJ1-6,15,TRBV30,.,CASTKAGTGGFNLHF,TGTGCCAGTACAAAAGCCGGGACAGGGGGCTTTAACCTCCACTTT
.,TRBJ2-3,15,TRBV6-6,.,CASSAAGWSGDTQYF,TGTGCCAGTTCCGCGGCAGGCTGGTCGGGAGATACGCAGTATTTT
.,TRBJ1-1,15,TRBV6-2/TRBV6-3,.,CASSPSGYMNTEAFF,TGTGCCAGCAGTCCCTCCGGTTATATGAACACTGAAGCTTTCTTT
.,TRBJ1-3,16,TRBV28,.,CASTEGGTGSGNTIYF,TGTGCCAGCACGGAGGGCGGGACGGGCTCTGGAAACACCATATATTTT
TRBD2,TRBJ2-7,16,TRBV28,few,CASSLYPSGPLNEQYF,TGTGCCAGCAGTTTATACCCTAGCGGGCCCCTGAACGAGCAGTACTTC
TRBD2,TRBJ2-1,14,TRBV20-1,.,CSASLSSGYNEQFF,TGCAGTGCTAGTTTGTCTAGCGGATACAATGAGCAGTTCTTC
.,TRBJ1-3,13,TRBV28,.,CASGDDSGNTIYF,TGTGCCAGCGGGGATGACTCTGGAAACACCATATATTTT
.,TRBJ1-1,12,TRBV29-1,.,CSVDRGSTEAFF,TGCAGCGTTGATCGGGGGAGCACTGAAGCTTTCTTT
TRBD1,TRBJ2-2,15,TRBV28,.,CASRKAGGITGELFF,TGTGCCAGCAGGAAAGCAGGGGGCATCACCGGGGAGCTGTTTTTT
TRBD1,TRBJ1-5,17,TRBV10-3,.,CAISEPGTAGSNQPQHF,TGTGCCATCAGTGAGCCCGGGACAGCCGGTAGCAATCAGCCCCAGCATTTT
TRBD1,TRBJ1-2,13,TRBV28,.,CASRGQGGLGYTF,TGTGCCAGCCGGGGACAGGGCGGCCTTGGCTACACCTTC
TRBD1,TRBJ1-5,13,TRBV29-1,once,CSVRDRGNQPQHF,TGCAGCGTACGGGACAGGGGCAATCAGCCCCAGCATTTT
.,TRBJ1-3,13,TRBV5-1,.,CASSTDSGNTIYF,TGCGCCAGCAGCACCGACTCTGGAAACACCATATATTTT
.,TRBJ2-1,12,TRBV10-3,.,CAILGEYNEQFF,TGTGCCATCTTAGGGGAATACAATGAGCAGTTCTTC
TRBD2,TRBJ2-7,14,TRBV28,.,CASSPGTSRGEQYF,TGTGCCAGCAGCCCCGGGACTAGCAGGGGGGAGCAGTACTTC
.,TRBJ1-3,13,TRBV7-6,.,CASSLEYGNTIYF,TGTGCCAGCAGCTTAGAGTATGGAAACACCATATATTTT
.,TRBJ1-3,13,TRBV14,.,CASSQASGNTIYF,TGTGCCAGCAGCCAAGCGAGCGGAAACACCATATATTTT
.,TRBJ1-6,14,TRBV19,.,CASGLAVYNSPLHF,TGTGCCAGTGGCTTGGCAGTCTATAATTCACCCCTCCACTTT
TRBD2,TRBJ2-1,18,TRBV19,.,CASSSSGLAGGTYNEQFF,TGTGCCAGTAGTAGTTCGGGACTAGCGGGGGGAACCTACAATGAGCAGTTCTTC
.,TRBJ1-2,15,TRBV6-5,once,CASSSMARTNYGYTF,TGTGCCAGCAGTAGTATGGCCCGAACTAACTATGGCTACACCTTC
TRBD1,TRBJ2-5,14,TRBV6-5,.,CASSYSTGGDTQYF,TGTGCCAGCAGTTACTCTACAGGGGGCGATACCCAGTACTTC
TRBD1,TRBJ2-7,14,TRBV30,.,CAWSVGGSSYEQYF,TGTGCCTGGAGTGTAGGGGGCAGCTCTTACGAGCAGTACTTC
TRBD1,TRBJ1-2,15,TRBV6-6,.,CASRNGQGENYGYTF,TGTGCCAGCAGGAACGGACAGGGGGAAAACTATGGCTACACCTTC
.,TRBJ1-5,13,TRBV28,.,CASSLLENQPQHF,TGTGCCAGCAGTTTATTAGAAAATCAGCCCCAGCATTTT
TRBD1,TRBJ2-7,14,TRBV25-1,.,CASKRTGKMGLQYF,TGTGCCAGTAAGAGGACAGGGAAGATGGGTTTGCAGTACTTC
.,TRBJ1-5,19,TRBV7-9,few,CASSLAGVGGARSNQPQHF,TGTGCCAGCAGCTTAGCGGGGGTTGGCGGGGCTCGTAGCAATCAGCCCCAGCATTTT
TRBD2,TRBJ2-1,15,TRBV10-1,.,CASSEAGGRDNEQFF,TGCGCCAGCAGTGAGGCGGGAGGACGCGACAATGAGCAGTTCTTC
.,TRBJ1-2,14,TRBV6-5,.,CASSYQDTGYGYTF,TGTGCCAGCAGTTACCAGGACACCGGCTATGGCTACACCTTC
.,TRBJ1-3,15,TRBV7-9,.,CASSLALGSGNTIYF,TGTGCCAGCAGCTTAGCGTTAGGGTCTGGAAACACCATATATTTT
.,TRBJ1-6,15,TRBV11-1,.,CASSPRTALNSPLHF,TGTGCCAGCAGCCCCCGGACAGCCCTTAATTCACCCCTCCACTTT
.,TRBJ2-3,15,TRBV24-1,.,CATSGRTEVTDTQYF,TGTGCCACCAGTGGCCGGACCGAAGTCACAGATACGCAGTATTTT
.,TRBJ2-3,14,TRBV29-1,.,CSVGGVLHTDTQYF,TGCAGCGTTGGGGGGGTCTTACACACAGATACGCAGTATTTT
.,TRBJ2-3,11,TRBV24-1,.,CATSFSDTQYF,TGTGCCACCAGTTTCTCCGATACGCAGTATTTT
.,TRBJ2-2,15,TRBV2,.,CASSERVVNTGELFF,TGTGCCAGCAGTGAAAGGGTAGTAAACACCGGGGAGCTGTTTTTT
TRBD1,TRBJ2-1,16,TRBV9,.,CASSKQTGRANNEQFF,TGTGCCAGCAGCAAACAGACAGGGCGTGCAAACAATGAGCAGTTCTTC